This section outlines one TCR beta chain sequence together with its context. Its antigen is still unknown. A minimum of 7 million PBMCs was isolated per sample. With a J-beta primer mix and a sample-barcoded 5' primer, a second PCR ran about 7 to 11 cycles. TCRdb re-called the 5' RACE reads through MiXCR, storing one row per CDR3 protein. The data contain approximately 830,000 distinct CDR3 sequences, about 62% of them singletons. This entry is derived from a study of blood T cells in healthy people across ages. Study-wide results and caveats: Researchers judged that diversity estimates from one million T cells fell short of true values.

There are 15 residues in the CDR3. V was clipped by 4 bases and J by 2 bases; unmatched bases: 8. CDR1 and CDR2 from the germline V gene are SEHNR and FQNEAQ (reference sequence). V and J are TRBV7-9 and TRBJ2-7; 7 nucleotides agree with TRBD1. Sequencing was done on a sample of blood. This receptor was identified in a man aged 25 to 40 in good health. This CDR3 is CASSSTTGAAYEQYF. CDR3 bases: TGTGCCAGCAGCTCCACCACAGGGGCTGCCTACGAGCAGTACTTC.